The subject of this entry is one TCR beta chain. These data originate in a study of blood T cell repertoires in COVID-19. Per the germline V gene, CDR1 is SGDLS and CDR2 is YYNGEE. There are 14 residues in the CDR3. V was trimmed by 3 bases and J by 3 bases, leaving 11 bases between them. Using immunoSEQ multiplex PCR, the repertoire was profiled, and TCRdb retains in-frame clones only, with some absent. The profile shows roughly 34,000 clones, less than 95% of them singletons. Specimen: peripheral blood. The chain recombines TRBV9 with TRBJ2-3; perhaps TRBD1 as D (7 bases). The clonotype comes from a man older than 75 with acute or convalescent COVID-19. The CDR3, as DNA: TGTGCCAGCAGCGCCAGGGGGACTACAGATACGCAGTATTTT. It yields the protein CASSARGTTDTQYF.